This entry lists 10 T cell receptor beta chains sequenced from one sample in a study of shared clonotypes between healthy human individuals. TCRdb's table, derived via immunoSEQ multiplex PCR, lists solely in-frame clones and lacks some. The sample yields roughly 660,000 clones, about nine tenths seen once. Sequencing was carried out using memory CD8+ T cells from PBMCs. As for subset: CD45RO+ cells pooled with CCR7-negative TemRA cells. These receptors were obtained from a man aged 18 to 29 in good health. Some clones in this sample may be carry-over from other donors' samples.

The chain couples TRBV5-1 to TRBJ1-2, with 10 bases matching TRBD1. The CDR3 runs 12 residues. The germline gives CDR1 SGHRS, CDR2 YFSETQ. Germline trimming cut 5 bases from V and 6 bases from J; bases unmatched to any gene: 1. CDR3 loop: CASRDRGDGYTF. CDR3 nucleotides: TGCGCCAGCAGGGACAGGGGGGATGGCTACACCTTC.

The V gene is TRBV19, the J gene TRBJ1-2; 7 bases map to TRBD1. The germline gives CDR1 LNHDA, CDR2 SQIVND (reference sequence). The CDR3 spans 14 residues. With V trimmed by 4 bases and J by 2 bases, 4 bases remained unmatched. CDR3: CASSKLDRNYGYTF. The DNA of the CDR3 is TGTGCCAGTAGTAAGCTGGACAGGAACTATGGCTACACCTTC. Supplemented by reference TRBV19 and TRBJ1-2, the full variable domain reads DGGITQSPKYLFRKEGQNVTLSCEQNLNHDAMYWYRQDPGQGLRLIYYSQIVNDFQKGDIAEGYSVSREKKESFPLTVTSAQKNPTAFYLCASSKLDRNYGYTFGSGTRLTVV.

The chain has TRBV5-6 and TRBJ2-1; the match to TRBD2 covers 7 bases. Trimming removed 4 bases from V and 7 bases from J; junction bases left unmatched: 11. This CDR3 is 15 amino acids long. The germline gives CDR1 SGHDT, CDR2 YYEEEE. This chain's CDR3 is CASSLVSGAGNEQFF. The CDR3 bases are TGTGCCAGCAGCCTAGTCAGCGGGGCGGGGAATGAGCAGTTCTTC.

The chain employs TRBV18 and TRBJ2-3, with TRBD2 identical over 8 bases. Germline trimming cut 4 bases from V and 2 bases from J; bases unmatched to any gene: 11. This CDR3 comprises 17 residues. Germline V gene sequence: CDR1 KGHSH, CDR2 LQKENI. In DNA, the CDR3 is TGTGCCAGCTCACATCGTGATAGCGGGACATTCACAGATACGCAGTATTTT. This translates into CASSHRDSGTFTDTQYF.

Details on this clone: This sample also contains other DNA sequences that code for the same CDR3. The rearrangement uses TRBV6-5 and TRBJ1-1; no definite D call. CDR1 MNHEY and CDR2 SVGAGI come from the germline V gene. The V end was cut by 4 bases, the J end by 1 base, with 1 base between. This CDR3 has 11 residues. The CDR3 sequence: CASSSNTEAFF. The DNA of the CDR3 is TGTGCCAGCAGTTCGAACACTGAAGCTTTCTTT.

The chain links TRBV7-9 to TRBJ1-6; no reliable D call. The germline V gene encodes CDR1 SEHNR and CDR2 FQNEAQ (reference sequence). V lost 3 bases to trimming and J lost 4 bases, with 10 bases between them. CDR3 length equals 15 residues. The chain's CDR3 is CASSFHQRYNSPLHF. CDR3 bases: TGTGCCAGCAGCTTCCACCAGCGATATAATTCACCCCTCCACTTT. The full variable domain, rest sourced from reference TRBV7-9 and TRBJ1-6, is DTGVSQNPRHKITKRGQNVTFRCDPISEHNRLYWYRQTLGQGPEFLTYFQNEAQLEKSRLLSDRFSAERPKGSFSTLEIQRTEQGDSAMYLCASSFHQRYNSPLHFGNGTRLTVT.

The chain joins TRBV7-9 to TRBJ2-5; TRBD2 aligns across 12 bases. Germline loops: CDR1 SEHNR, CDR2 FQNEAQ (reference sequence). This CDR3 region has 16 residues. V gave up 4 bases and J gave up 4 bases; unmatched junction bases: 7. CDR3 in DNA: TGTGCCAGCAGCTCCCGACTAGCGGGAGAGAGAGAGACCCAGTACTTC. Amino acids: CASSSRLAGERETQYF. The entire variable domain, with the rest obtained from reference TRBV7-9 and TRBJ2-5, is as follows: DTGVSQNPRHKITKRGQNVTFRCDPISEHNRLYWYRQTLGQGPEFLTYFQNEAQLEKSRLLSDRFSAERPKGSFSTLEIQRTEQGDSAMYLCASSSRLAGERETQYFGPGTRLLVL.

This clone came up a few times. V usage is TRBV6-1 and J usage is TRBJ2-6; D ambiguous. This CDR3 is built from 15 residues. V dropped 1 base and J dropped 4 bases, with 8 bases sitting between them. Germline CDR1 MNHNS, CDR2 SASEGT. This CDR3 reads CASSEEGFGANVLTF. The CDR3 DNA reads as TGTGCCAGCAGTGAAGAAGGGTTCGGGGCCAACGTCCTGACTTTC.

This sequence joins TRBV4-1 and TRBJ1-3; D call uncertain. The V and J ends lost 0 bases and 1 base respectively, with 10 bases between them. CDR1 MGHRA and CDR2 YSYEKL come from the germline V gene. The CDR3 covers 16 residues. The CDR3 coding sequence is TGCGCCAGCAGCCAAGACAGCAAAGGGTCTGGAAACACCATATATTTT. Its translation: CASSQDSKGSGNTIYF.

The chain employs TRBV6-5 and TRBJ1-5, with unresolved D. The ends were cut back, 6 bases at V and 7 bases at J, with 7 bases in the middle. This CDR3 comprises 11 residues. Germline V gene sequence: CDR1 MNHEY, CDR2 SVGAGI. The CDR3 region is CASSDFQPQHF. The CDR3 nucleotides are TGTGCCAGCAGCGACTTCCAGCCCCAGCATTTT.